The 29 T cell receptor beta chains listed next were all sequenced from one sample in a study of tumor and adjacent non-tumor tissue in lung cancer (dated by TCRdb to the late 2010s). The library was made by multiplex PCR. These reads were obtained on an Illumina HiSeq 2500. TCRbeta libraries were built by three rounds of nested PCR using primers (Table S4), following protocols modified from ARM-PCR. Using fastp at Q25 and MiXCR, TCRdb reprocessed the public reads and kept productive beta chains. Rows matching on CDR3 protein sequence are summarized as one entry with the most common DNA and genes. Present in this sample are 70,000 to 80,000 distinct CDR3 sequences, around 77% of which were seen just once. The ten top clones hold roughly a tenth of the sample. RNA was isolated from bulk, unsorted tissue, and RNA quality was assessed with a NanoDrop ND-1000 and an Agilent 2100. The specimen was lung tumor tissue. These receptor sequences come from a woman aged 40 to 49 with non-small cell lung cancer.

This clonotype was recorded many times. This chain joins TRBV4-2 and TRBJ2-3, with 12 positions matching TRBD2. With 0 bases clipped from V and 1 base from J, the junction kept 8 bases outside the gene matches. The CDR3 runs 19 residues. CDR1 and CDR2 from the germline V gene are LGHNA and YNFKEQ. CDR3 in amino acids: CASSQDRTSGILGTDTQYF. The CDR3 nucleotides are TGTGCCAGCAGCCAAGATAGGACTAGCGGGATCCTTGGCACAGATACGCAGTATTTT.

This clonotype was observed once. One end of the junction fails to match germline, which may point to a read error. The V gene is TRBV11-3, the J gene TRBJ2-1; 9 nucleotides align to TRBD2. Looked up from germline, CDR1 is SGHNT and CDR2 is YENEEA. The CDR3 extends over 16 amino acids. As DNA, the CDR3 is TGTACCAGCAGCGATCCGCGACTAGCGGCTAACAATGAGCAGTTCTTC. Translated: CTSSDPRLAANNEQFF.

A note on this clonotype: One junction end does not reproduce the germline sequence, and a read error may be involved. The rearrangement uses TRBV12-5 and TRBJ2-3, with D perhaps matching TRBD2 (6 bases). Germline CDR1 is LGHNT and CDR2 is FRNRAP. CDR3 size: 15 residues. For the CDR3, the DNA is TGTGCTAGTGGGATTAGACGGGGGAGCACGGATACGCAGTATTTT. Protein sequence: CASGIRRGSTDTQYF.

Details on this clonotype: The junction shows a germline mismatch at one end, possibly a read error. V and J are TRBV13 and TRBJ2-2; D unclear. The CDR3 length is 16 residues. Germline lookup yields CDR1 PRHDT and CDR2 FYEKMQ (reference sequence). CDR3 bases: TGTTCCAGCAGCTTATTTGGGATGGAACGGACCGGGGAGCTGTTTTTT. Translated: CSSSLFGMERTGELFF.

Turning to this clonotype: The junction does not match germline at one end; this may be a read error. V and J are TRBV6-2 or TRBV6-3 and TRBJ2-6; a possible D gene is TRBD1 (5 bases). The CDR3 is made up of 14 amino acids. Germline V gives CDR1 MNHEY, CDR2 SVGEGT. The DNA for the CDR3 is TGTGTCAGCAGTTACTCCTCTGGGGCCTACGTCCTGACTTTC. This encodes CVSSYSSGAYVLTF.

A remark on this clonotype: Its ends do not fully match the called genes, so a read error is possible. DNA of the CDR3: TGTACCAGCAGTTACTCGACCTCTAGGCACTATGAGCAGTACTTC. Protein: CTSSYSTSRHYEQYF. The chain carries TRBV6-5 and TRBJ2-7; no reliable D call. Germline V gives CDR1 MNHEY, CDR2 SVGAGI. The CDR3 totals 15 residues.

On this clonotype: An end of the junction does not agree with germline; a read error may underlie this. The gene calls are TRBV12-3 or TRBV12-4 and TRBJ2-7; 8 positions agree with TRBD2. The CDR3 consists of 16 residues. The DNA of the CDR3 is TGTGCCAGCAGTTTTAGTCGGACTAGCCTAAGTTACGAGCAGCACTTC. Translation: CASSFSRTSLSYEQHF.

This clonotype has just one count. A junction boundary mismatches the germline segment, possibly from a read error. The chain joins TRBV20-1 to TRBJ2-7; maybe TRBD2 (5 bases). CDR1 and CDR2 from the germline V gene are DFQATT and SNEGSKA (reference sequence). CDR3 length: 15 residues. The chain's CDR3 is CSASRRPGLSYEQYF. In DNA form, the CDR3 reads TGCAGTGCTAGCCGTCGGCCGGGGTTGTCCTACGAGCAATACTTC.

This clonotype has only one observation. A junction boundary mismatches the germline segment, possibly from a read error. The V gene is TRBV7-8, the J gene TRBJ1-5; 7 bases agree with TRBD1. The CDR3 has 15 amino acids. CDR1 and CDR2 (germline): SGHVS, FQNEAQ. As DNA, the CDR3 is TGTGCCAGCATCTTACCCGGACAGGTGGCTCAGCCCCAGCATTTT. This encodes CASILPGQVAQPQHF. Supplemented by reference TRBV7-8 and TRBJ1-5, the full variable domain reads GAGVSQSPRYKVAKRGQDVALRCDPISGHVSLFWYQQALGQGPEFLTYFQNEAQLDKSGLPSDRFFAERPEGSVSTLKIQRTQQEDSAVYLCASILPGQVAQPQHFGDGTRLSIL.

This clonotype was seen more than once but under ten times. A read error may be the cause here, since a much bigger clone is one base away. For the CDR3, the DNA is TGCGCCAGCAGCCAAGGGAACGGGAGGGTGTCGGAGCAGTTCTTC. Translated, it gives CASSQGNGRVSEQFF. This chain links TRBV4-1 with TRBJ2-1; TRBD2 matches 8 bases. The CDR3 is made up of 15 amino acids. Looked up from germline, CDR1 is MGHRA and CDR2 is YSYEKL. V lost 1 base to trimming and J lost 10 bases; unmatched junction nucleotides: 9.

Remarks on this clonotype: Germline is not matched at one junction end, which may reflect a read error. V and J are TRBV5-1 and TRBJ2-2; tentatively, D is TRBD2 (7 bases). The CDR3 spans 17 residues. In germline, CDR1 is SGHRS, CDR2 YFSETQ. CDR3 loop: CASSLAVAGAGTRELFF. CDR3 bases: TGCGCCAGCAGCTTGGCCGTGGCGGGGGCCGGCACCAGGGAGCTGTTTTTT. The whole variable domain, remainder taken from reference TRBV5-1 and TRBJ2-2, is KAGVTQTPRYLIKTRGQQVTLSCSPISGHRSVSWYQQTPGQGLQFLFEYFSETQRNKGNFPGRFSGRQFSNSRSEMNVSTLELGDSALYLCASSLAVAGAGTRELFFGEGSRLTVL.

CDR3 residues: CASSYSQASTDMQYF. CDR3 in DNA: TGTGCCAGCAGTTACTCCCAAGCTAGCACAGATATGCAATATTTT. The chain joins TRBV6-5 to TRBJ2-3; possible D gene TRBD2, 5 bases. Looked up from germline, CDR1 is MNHEY and CDR2 is SVGAGI. This CDR3 contains 15 residues. V lost 0 bases and J 15 bases, leaving 22 bases between the germline ends.

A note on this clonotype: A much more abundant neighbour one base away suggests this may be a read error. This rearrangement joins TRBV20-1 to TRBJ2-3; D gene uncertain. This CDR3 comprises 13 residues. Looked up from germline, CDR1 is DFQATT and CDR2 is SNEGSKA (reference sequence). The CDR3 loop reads CSARKESTDMQYF. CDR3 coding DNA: TGCAGTGCTAGGAAGGAGTCCACAGATATGCAGTATTTT.

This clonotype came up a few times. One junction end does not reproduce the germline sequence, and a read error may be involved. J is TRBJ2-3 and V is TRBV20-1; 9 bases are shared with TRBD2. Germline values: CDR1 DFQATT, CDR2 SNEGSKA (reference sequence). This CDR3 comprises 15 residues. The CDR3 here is CSTRLAGGVADTQYF. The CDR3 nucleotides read TGCAGTACTAGACTTGCGGGAGGGGTGGCAGATACGCAGTATTTT.

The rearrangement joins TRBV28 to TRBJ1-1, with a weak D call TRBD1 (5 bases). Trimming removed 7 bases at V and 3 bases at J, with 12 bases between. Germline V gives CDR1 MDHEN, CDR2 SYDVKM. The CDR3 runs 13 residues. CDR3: CASNQGFYTEAFF. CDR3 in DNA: TGTGCCAGCAACCAGGGATTCTACACTGAAGCTTTCTTT.

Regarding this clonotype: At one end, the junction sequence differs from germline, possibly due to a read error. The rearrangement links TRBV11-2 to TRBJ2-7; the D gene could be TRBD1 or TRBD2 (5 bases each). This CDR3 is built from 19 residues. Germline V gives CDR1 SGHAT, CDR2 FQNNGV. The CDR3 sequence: CGSSFYQGIREREFHEQYF. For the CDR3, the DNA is TGTGGCAGCAGTTTCTATCAGGGAATCCGGGAAAGGGAATTCCACGAGCAGTACTTC.

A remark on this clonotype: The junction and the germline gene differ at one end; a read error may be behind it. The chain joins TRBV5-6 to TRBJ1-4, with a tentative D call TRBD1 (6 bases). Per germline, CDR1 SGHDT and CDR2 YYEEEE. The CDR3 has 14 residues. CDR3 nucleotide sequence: TGTGGCAGCAGCCATCGGGACACCGATGAAAAACTGTTTTTT. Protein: CGSSHRDTDEKLFF.

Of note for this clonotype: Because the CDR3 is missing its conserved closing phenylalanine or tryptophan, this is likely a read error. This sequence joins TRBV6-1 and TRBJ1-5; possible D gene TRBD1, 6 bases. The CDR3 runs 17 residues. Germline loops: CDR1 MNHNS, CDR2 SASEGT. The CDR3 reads CASSEAVGHGGNQPQHY. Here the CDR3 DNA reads TGTGCCAGCAGTGAAGCGGTGGGACATGGGGGGAATCAACCCCAGCATTAT.

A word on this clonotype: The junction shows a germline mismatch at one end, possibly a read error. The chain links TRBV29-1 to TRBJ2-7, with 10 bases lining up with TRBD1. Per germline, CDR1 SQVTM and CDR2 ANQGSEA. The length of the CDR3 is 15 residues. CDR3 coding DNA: TGCAGCGTTGAAAGCTGGGACAGGGGCAAATACGAGCACAACTTC. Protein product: CSVESWDRGKYEHNF.

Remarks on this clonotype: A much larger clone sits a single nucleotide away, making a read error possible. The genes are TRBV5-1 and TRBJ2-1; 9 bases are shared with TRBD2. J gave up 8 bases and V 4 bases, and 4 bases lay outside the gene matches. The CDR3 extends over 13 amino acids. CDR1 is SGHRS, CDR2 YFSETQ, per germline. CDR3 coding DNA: TGCGCCAGCAGCCCACGACTAGCGGATGAGCAGTTCTTC. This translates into CASSPRLADEQFF.

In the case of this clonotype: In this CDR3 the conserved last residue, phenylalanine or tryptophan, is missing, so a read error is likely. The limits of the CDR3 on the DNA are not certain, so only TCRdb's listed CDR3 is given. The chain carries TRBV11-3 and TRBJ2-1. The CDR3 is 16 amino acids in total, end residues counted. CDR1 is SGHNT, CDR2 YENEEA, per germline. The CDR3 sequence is CVSSPRPRSSYNEKFL.

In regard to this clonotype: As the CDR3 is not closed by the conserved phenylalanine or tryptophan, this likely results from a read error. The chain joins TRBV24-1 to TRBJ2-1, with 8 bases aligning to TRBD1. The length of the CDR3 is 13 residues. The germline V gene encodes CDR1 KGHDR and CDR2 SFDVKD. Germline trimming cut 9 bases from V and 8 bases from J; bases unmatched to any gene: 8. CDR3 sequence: CATQTGANHEQFL. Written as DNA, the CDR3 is TGTGCCACCCAGACAGGGGCGAACCATGAGCAGTTCCTC.

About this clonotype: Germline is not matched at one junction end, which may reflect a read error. CDR3 loop: CASSLASRGPTIDTRYF. The CDR3 nucleotides are TGTGCCAGCAGCTTGGCTTCTCGGGGACCTACCATAGATACGCGGTATTTT. The genes are TRBV5-4 and TRBJ2-3; D assignment may be TRBD1 or TRBD2 (5 bases each). The germline gives CDR1 SGHNT, CDR2 YYREEE (reference sequence). The CDR3 is 17 residues long. Full variable domain (outside the CDR3, taken from reference TRBV5-4 and TRBJ2-3): ETGVTQSPTHLIKTRGQQVTLRCSSQSGHNTVSWYQQALGQGPQFIFQYYREEENGRGNFPPRFSGLQFPNYSSELNVNALELDDSALYLCASSLASRGPTIDTRYFGPGTRLTVL.

In nucleotides, the CDR3 is TGTGCCAGCAGTGCCGGGACTAGCGGGGGCCATCACTACTTC. Amino acid sequence: CASSAGTSGGHHYF. This chain connects TRBV6-1 to TRBJ2-5; TRBD2 agrees at 14 bases. The germline V gene encodes CDR1 MNHNS and CDR2 SASEGT. This CDR3 has 14 amino acids. V lost 4 bases, J lost 14 bases, and 9 bases stayed unmatched.

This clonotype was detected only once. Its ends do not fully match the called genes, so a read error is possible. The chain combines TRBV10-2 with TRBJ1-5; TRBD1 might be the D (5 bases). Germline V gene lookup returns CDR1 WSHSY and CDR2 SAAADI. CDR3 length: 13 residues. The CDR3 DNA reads TGCGTCAGCAGCGACAGAAGCAATCAGCCCCAACATTTT. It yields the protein CVSSDRSNQPQHF.

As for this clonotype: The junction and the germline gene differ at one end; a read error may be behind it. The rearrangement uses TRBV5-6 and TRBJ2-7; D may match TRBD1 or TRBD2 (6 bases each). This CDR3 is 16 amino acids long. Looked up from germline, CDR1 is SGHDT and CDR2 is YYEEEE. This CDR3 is CAISLFGGAESNERYF. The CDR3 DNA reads TGTGCCATCAGCTTATTCGGGGGCGCGGAGTCCAACGAGCGGTACTTC.

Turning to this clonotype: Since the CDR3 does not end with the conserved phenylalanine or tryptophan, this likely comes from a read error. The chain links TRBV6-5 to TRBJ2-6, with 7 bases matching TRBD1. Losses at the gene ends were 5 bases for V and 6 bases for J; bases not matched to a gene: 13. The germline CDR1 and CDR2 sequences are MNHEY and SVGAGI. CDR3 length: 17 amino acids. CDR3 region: CASSRGQSLTEANVLTV. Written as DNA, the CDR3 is TGTGCCAGCAGTAGGGGACAGTCTTTAACTGAGGCCAACGTCCTGACTGTC.

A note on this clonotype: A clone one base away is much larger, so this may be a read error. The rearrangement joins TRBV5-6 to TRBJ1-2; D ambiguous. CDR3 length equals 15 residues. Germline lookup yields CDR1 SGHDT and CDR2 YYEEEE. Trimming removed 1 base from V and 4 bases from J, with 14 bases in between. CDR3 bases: TGTGCCAGCAGCTTGAGGGCAGCTGGACCCTATGGCTACACCTTC. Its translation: CASSLRAAGPYGYTF.

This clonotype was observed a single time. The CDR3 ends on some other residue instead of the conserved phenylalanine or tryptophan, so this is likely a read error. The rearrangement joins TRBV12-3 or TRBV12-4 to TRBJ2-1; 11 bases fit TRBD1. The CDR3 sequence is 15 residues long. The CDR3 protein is CTSSPGQGGMREQFS. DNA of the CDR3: TGTACCAGCAGCCCGGGACAGGGGGGAATGCGTGAGCAGTTCTCC.